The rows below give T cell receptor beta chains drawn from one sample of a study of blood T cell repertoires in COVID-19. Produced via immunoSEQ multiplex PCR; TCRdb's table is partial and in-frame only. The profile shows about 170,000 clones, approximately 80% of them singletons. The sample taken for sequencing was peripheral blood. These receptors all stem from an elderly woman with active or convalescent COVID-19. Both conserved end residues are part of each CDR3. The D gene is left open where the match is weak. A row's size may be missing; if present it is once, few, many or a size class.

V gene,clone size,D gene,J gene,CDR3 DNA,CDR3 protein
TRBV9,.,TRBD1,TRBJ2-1,TGTGCCAGCAGCGTAGTCGGGACAGGGGGCGATGAGCAGTTCTTC,CASSVVGTGGDEQFF
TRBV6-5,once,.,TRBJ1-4,TGTGCCAGCAGTTACTCGATAGCGGGGGAAAAACTGTTTTTT,CASSYSIAGEKLFF
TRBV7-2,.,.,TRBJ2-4,TGTGCCAGCAGCTTAGGAGGGTTCGTGGACATTCAGTACTTC,CASSLGGFVDIQYF
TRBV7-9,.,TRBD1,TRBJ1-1,TGTGCCAGCAGCCGGGGACAGGTGGCTATGAACACTGAAGCTTTCTTT,CASSRGQVAMNTEAFF
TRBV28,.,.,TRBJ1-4,TGTGCCAGCAGTTTATCGGGGGGGGACTACCTCTCGGGGCTGTTTTTT,CASSLSGGDYLSGLFF
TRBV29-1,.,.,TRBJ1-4,TGCAGCGTTGAGGGATTGGAGGGGGAAAAACTGTTTTTT,CSVEGLEGEKLFF
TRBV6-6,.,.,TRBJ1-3,TGTGCCAGCAGCCGACGATCGACAGGTCTCTCTGGAAACACCATATATTTT,CASSRRSTGLSGNTIYF
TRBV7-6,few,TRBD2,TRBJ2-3,TGTGCCAGCAGCCGGGGGACTAGCGGGGTAGATACGCAGTATTTT,CASSRGTSGVDTQYF
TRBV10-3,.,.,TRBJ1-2,TGTGCCATTAATCGACAGTCCTATGGCTACACCTTC,CAINRQSYGYTF
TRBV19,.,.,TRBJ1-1,TGTGCCAGCCAGGACAGCAACATGAACACTGAAGCTTTCTTT,CASQDSNMNTEAFF
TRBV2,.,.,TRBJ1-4,TGTGCCAGCATCAAGGGGGCAACTAATGAAAAACTGTTTTTT,CASIKGATNEKLFF
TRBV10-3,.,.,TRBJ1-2,TGTGCCATCAGCGCCGCCGAGGGCCATGGCTACACCTTC,CAISAAEGHGYTF
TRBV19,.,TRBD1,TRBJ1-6,TGTGCCAGTAGCGCGCAGGGGGCGAGGAATAATTCACCCCTCCACTTT,CASSAQGARNNSPLHF
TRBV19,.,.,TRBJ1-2,TGTGCCAGTAGCCCGGGGGGTGAGGAGAGCGGTGGCTACACCTTC,CASSPGGEESGGYTF
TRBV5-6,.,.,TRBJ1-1,TGTGCCAGCAGCCCCCCGCTTAGGGGAAACACTGAAGCTTTCTTT,CASSPPLRGNTEAFF
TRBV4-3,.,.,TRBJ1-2,TGCGCCAGTCAGACCCTACAGGGCGCCTATGGCTACACCTTC,CASQTLQGAYGYTF